A selection of T cell receptor beta chains follows, all from one sample in a study of siplizumab effects on memory and regulatory T cells. Sequencing used immunoSEQ multiplex PCR; TCRdb keeps in-frame clones, though not all of them. The sample lists approximately 100,000 clones, approximately 94% occurring once. The sequenced sample consisted of Tregs sorted from blood. The source of these receptors is a human donor in good health. The CDR3 runs from the conserved cysteine through the conserved F or W. Each record gives: V gene, J gene, CDR3 protein.

TRBV11-2	TRBJ2-7	CASSLLGLPYEQYF
TRBV30	TRBJ1-1	CAWTTAGIFEAFF
TRBV6-5	TRBJ2-3	CASSYSETSFEYF
TRBV29-1	TRBJ2-1	CSVVVSGGSPLTNEQFF
TRBV19	TRBJ1-2	CASRKNRDRGVGGYTF
TRBV9	TRBJ2-3	CASSVYRDFSDTQYF
TRBV5-1	TRBJ2-1	CASNEGGPYNEQFF
TRBV6-1	TRBJ2-5	CAVEENAQYF
TRBV9	TRBJ2-6	CASSGQGLSGANVLTF
TRBV7-9	TRBJ2-3	CASSLEWSTDTQYF
TRBV5-1	TRBJ1-1	CASSFQGPMNTEAFF
TRBV18	TRBJ1-3	CASSPTGPISGNTIYF
TRBV18	TRBJ2-3	CASSPSPDTQYF
TRBV6-1	TRBJ2-3	CASSYPDRSTDTQYF
TRBV5-1	TRBJ2-7	CASSLDSSSYEQYF
TRBV6-5	TRBJ2-1	CASSLSGGHNEQFF
TRBV7-2	TRBJ1-5	CASSLTWQPQHF
TRBV5-1	TRBJ2-7	CASSLGLGWTGANYEQYF
TRBV5-4	TRBJ2-5	CASSQTGVGETQYF
TRBV28	TRBJ2-7	CASGLLPHISSSYEQYF
TRBV7-6	TRBJ2-6	CASSPLAGGPGANVLTF
TRBV29-1	TRBJ2-7	CSVVTSGFSYEQYF
TRBV10-1	TRBJ2-7	CASSGNEQYF